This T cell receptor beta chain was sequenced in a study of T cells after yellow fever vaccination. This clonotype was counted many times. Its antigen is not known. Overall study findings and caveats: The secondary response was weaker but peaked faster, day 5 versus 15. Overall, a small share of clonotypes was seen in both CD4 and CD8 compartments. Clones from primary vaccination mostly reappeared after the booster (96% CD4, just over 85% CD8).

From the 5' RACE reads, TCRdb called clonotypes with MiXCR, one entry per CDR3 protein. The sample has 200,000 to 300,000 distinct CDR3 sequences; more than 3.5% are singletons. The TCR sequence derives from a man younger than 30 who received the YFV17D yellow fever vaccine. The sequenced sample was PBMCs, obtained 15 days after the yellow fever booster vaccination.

Here the CDR3 reads CASSPRTGYNYGYTF. CDR3 DNA: TGTGCCAGCAGCCCACGGACAGGGTATAACTATGGCTACACCTTC. This chain uses TRBV9 with TRBJ1-2; 8 nucleotides line up with TRBD1. The J segment lost 1 base and the V segment lost 4 bases, leaving 6 bases of the junction unmatched. CDR1 is SGDLS and CDR2 is YYNGEE in the germline V gene. The CDR3 length is 15 residues.